This passage covers 27 T cell receptor beta chains from one sample sequenced in a study of control samples from healthy donors and cancer patients. This table comes from immunoSEQ multiplex PCR, and its TCRdb copy is limited to in-frame clones, with some not included. The data show over 100,000 clones, about nine tenths seen once. Sequencing was done on a sample of blood. The receptors here all came from a human donor in good health. The donor label of this sample is uncertain.

V usage is TRBV10-3 and J usage is TRBJ1-5; no clear D gene. V shed 3 bases and J shed 6 bases, with 6 bases lying between them. Germline loops: CDR1 ENHRY, CDR2 SYGVKD. CDR3 length: 12 amino acids. The CDR3 region has the DNA TGTGCCATCAGTGATTCGAGTCAGCCCCAGCATTTT. Protein sequence: CAISDSSQPQHF.

The chain employs TRBV24-1 and TRBJ2-1; weak D call: TRBD2 (6 bases). The CDR3 consists of 14 residues. CDR1 is KGHDR, CDR2 SFDVKD, per germline. Trimming left V 5 bases short and J 8 bases short, with 15 bases between. The DNA of the CDR3 is TGTGCCACCAGTGCTATGGGACTTTGGGATGAGCAGTTCTTC. As protein: CATSAMGLWDEQFF.

J is TRBJ1-2 and V is TRBV2; TRBD1 matches at 10 bases. This CDR3 is 15 amino acids long. Unmatched junction bases numbered 6, after V lost 5 bases and J lost 3 bases. CDR1 is SNHLY and CDR2 is FYNNEI in the germline V gene. The CDR3 DNA reads TGTGCCAGCAGTTCCCGGGACAGGGGCGACTATGGCTACACCTTC. Amino acids: CASSSRDRGDYGYTF.

V and J are TRBV4-2 and TRBJ1-6; TRBD1 matches 7 bases. This CDR3 is 21 amino acids long. Germline V CDR1 and CDR2: LGHNA, YNFKEQ. Unmatched junction bases numbered 16, after V lost 2 bases and J lost 0 bases. The CDR3 is CASSQNSQTGRSSSYNSPLHF. The CDR3, as DNA: TGTGCCAGCAGCCAAAACTCCCAGACAGGGAGGAGTAGCTCCTATAATTCACCCCTCCACTTT.

The rearrangement uses TRBV14 and TRBJ1-2; D perhaps matches TRBD1 (6 bases). The germline V gene has CDR1 SGHDN and CDR2 FVKESK. The CDR3 length is 13 residues. The V end was cut by 3 bases, the J end by 5 bases, with 10 bases between. CDR3 sequence (DNA): TGTGCCAGCAGCCAGGACAGATCGTATGGCTACACCTTC. It specifies CASSQDRSYGYTF.

J is TRBJ2-1 and V is TRBV11-1; 8 bases align to TRBD1. V was clipped by 3 bases and J by 7 bases; unmatched bases: 8. Germline assignment: CDR1 SGHAT and CDR2 FQDESV (reference sequence). The CDR3 loop spans 15 amino acids. CDR3 in amino acids: CASSFIQGAVNEQFF. In DNA, the CDR3 is TGTGCCAGCAGCTTCATCCAGGGGGCAGTAAATGAGCAGTTCTTC.

CDR3 coding DNA: TGTGCCAGCAGTGCGTCAGGGGTAGGCTCTTCCTATAATTCACCCCTCCACTTT. Protein: CASSASGVGSSYNSPLHF. The J gene is TRBJ1-6, the V gene TRBV6-1; the D gene is possibly TRBD1 (6 bases). CDR1 is MNHNS, CDR2 SASEGT, per germline. This CDR3 region has 18 residues. V was clipped by 4 bases and J by 1 base, with 17 bases between them.

The CDR3 sequence: CASSPRDRGPETQYF. The CDR3 DNA reads as TGTGCCAGTAGTCCCCGGGACAGGGGGCCGGAGACCCAGTACTTC. The chain combines TRBV19 with TRBJ2-5, with 12 bases lining up with TRBD1. Germline V lookup: CDR1 LNHDA, CDR2 SQIVND (reference sequence). The V segment lost 5 bases and the J segment 5 bases; nucleotides outside the gene matches: 6. The CDR3 contains 15 residues.

The chain couples TRBV19 to TRBJ2-4; D is ambiguous. Trimming removed 5 bases at V and 5 bases at J, with 10 bases between. Germline values: CDR1 LNHDA, CDR2 SQIVND (reference sequence). This CDR3 is 13 amino acids long. The CDR3 protein is CASSSRAENIQYF. In DNA, the CDR3 is TGTGCCAGTAGTTCCCGAGCAGAAAACATTCAGTACTTC.

J is TRBJ1-1 and V is TRBV2, with a tentative D call TRBD1 (6 bases). The length of the CDR3 is 13 residues. Trimming cost V 5 bases and J 5 bases, with 12 bases left between them. CDR1 is SNHLY and CDR2 is FYNNEI in the germline V gene. The CDR3 loop is CASSRERGTEAFF. In nucleotides, the CDR3 is TGTGCCAGCAGTCGAGAGAGGGGGACTGAAGCTTTCTTT.

The rearrangement links TRBV6-1 to TRBJ1-4, with no clear D. This CDR3 comprises 15 residues. Germline CDR1 MNHNS, CDR2 SASEGT. Trimming removed 2 bases at V and 3 bases at J, with 10 bases between. The DNA for the CDR3 is TGTGCCAGCAGTGAATCCGGGTTGTCTAATGAAAAACTGTTTTTT. Its protein product is CASSESGLSNEKLFF.

V and J are TRBV11-2 and TRBJ2-5; 9 bases agree with TRBD2. Germline V gene sequence: CDR1 SGHAT, CDR2 FQNNGV. Trimming removed 4 bases from V and 5 bases from J; junction bases left unmatched: 17. This CDR3 spans 18 amino acids. CDR3 coding DNA: TGTGCCAGCAGCTATCACGTGTTAGCGGGGGATCGTGGGGAGACCCAGTACTTC. Residues: CASSYHVLAGDRGETQYF.

A note on this clone: The same CDR3 arises from other DNA sequences in this sample as well. The V and J genes are TRBV11-2 and TRBJ2-1; perhaps TRBD2 as D (6 bases). V dropped 1 base and J dropped 1 base, with 14 bases sitting between them. Germline loops: CDR1 SGHAT, CDR2 FQNNGV. This CDR3 has 17 amino acids. Here the CDR3 reads CASSLGFRGGSYNEQFF. In DNA form, the CDR3 reads TGTGCCAGCAGCTTAGGTTTTCGGGGAGGATCCTACAATGAGCAGTTCTTC.

The chain joins TRBV18 to TRBJ2-4; a possible D gene is TRBD1 (5 bases). V was shortened by 3 bases and J by 3 bases, with 12 bases between the two germline ends. The germline V gene has CDR1 KGHSH and CDR2 LQKENI. CDR3 length equals 15 residues. CDR3 nucleotide sequence: TGTGCCAGCTCACCCAGGGATTCGGTCAAAAACATTCAGTACTTC. Translation: CASSPRDSVKNIQYF.

This clone was counted a single time. V and J are TRBV7-8 and TRBJ1-1, with 7 bases matching TRBD1. The germline gives CDR1 SGHVS, CDR2 FQNEAQ. J lost 6 bases, V lost 3 bases, and 13 bases had no gene match. The CDR3 extends over 16 amino acids. The CDR3 is CASSLRRGRGGAEAFF. The CDR3 DNA sequence: TGTGCCAGCAGCTTGAGAAGGGGGCGCGGTGGCGCTGAAGCTTTCTTT.

The chain carries TRBV10-2 and TRBJ2-2; the D call may be TRBD1 or TRBD2 (7 bases each). V was cut by 11 bases and J by 4 bases, with 14 bases left in between. The CDR3 totals 13 residues. The germline V gene encodes CDR1 WSHSY and CDR2 SAAADI. The CDR3 protein is CAAGGGGTGELFF. CDR3 nucleotides: TGCGCCGCAGGGGGGGGTGGCACCGGGGAGCTGTTTTTT.

This clone was detected only a few times. V gene TRBV10-2 combines with J gene TRBJ2-1; 8 bases map to TRBD1. This CDR3 comprises 16 residues. After removal of 6 bases from V and 4 bases from J, the junction contained 11 bases not matched to a gene. The germline gives CDR1 WSHSY, CDR2 SAAADI. The CDR3 DNA is TGCGCCAGCAGCAAAGGGGGGACAGGACTATACAATGAGCAGTTCTTC. It translates to CASSKGGTGLYNEQFF.

V and J are TRBV5-1 and TRBJ1-1, with 9 bases fitting TRBD1. V was clipped by 1 base and J by 7 bases; unmatched bases: 11. Germline lookup yields CDR1 SGHRS and CDR2 YFSETQ. The CDR3 has 16 amino acids. Here the CDR3 reads CASSLNTGGFENEAFF. The CDR3 nucleotides read TGCGCCAGCAGCTTGAATACAGGGGGCTTTGAAAATGAAGCTTTCTTT.

The chain joins TRBV3-1 (or the pseudogene TRBV3-2) to TRBJ2-7, with a weak D call TRBD1 (6 bases). The CDR3 covers 14 residues. Germline loops: CDR1 LGHDT, CDR2 YNNKEL (reference sequence). V was shortened by 6 bases and J by 2 bases, with 14 bases between the two germline ends. CDR3 residues: CASRGTGTTYEQYF. DNA for the CDR3: TGTGCCAGCAGGGGAACAGGGACCACCTACGAGCAGTACTTC.

The chain uses TRBV19 and TRBJ1-5; a weak D match, TRBD1 (5 bases). Trimming pared 5 bases from V and 3 bases from J, leaving 14 bases between. The V gene's germline CDR1 is LNHDA and CDR2 SQIVND (reference sequence). The CDR3 sequence is 15 residues long. The CDR3 protein is CASSSARALNQPQHF. The CDR3 nucleotides read TGTGCCAGTAGTTCAGCCAGGGCACTCAATCAGCCCCAGCATTTT.

The J gene is TRBJ2-5, the V gene TRBV7-7, with 9 bases identical to TRBD1. This CDR3 spans 14 amino acids. Germline values: CDR1 SSHAT, CDR2 FNYEAQ (reference sequence). Trimming took 3 bases from V and 4 from J; bases not matched to a gene: 3. The CDR3 DNA reads as TGTGCCAGCAGCTTTGACAGGGGGACAGAGACCCAGTACTTC. It translates to CASSFDRGTETQYF. The full variable domain, rest sourced from reference TRBV7-7 and TRBJ2-5, is GAGVSQSPRYKVTKRGQDVTLRCDPISSHATLYWYQQALGQGPEFLTYFNYEAQPDKSGLPSDRFSAERPEGSISTLTIQRTEQRDSAMYRCASSFDRGTETQYFGPGTRLLVL.

The V call is TRBV6-5, the J call TRBJ1-1; D call uncertain. V was trimmed by 0 bases and J by 9 bases, leaving 17 bases between them. The CDR3 runs 15 residues. Germline CDR1 and CDR2: MNHEY and SVGAGI. CDR3 sequence reads: CASSYSVTDMLKAFF. The DNA for the CDR3 is TGTGCCAGCAGTTACTCGGTAACAGACATGTTGAAAGCTTTCTTT.

The CDR3 coding sequence is TGTGCCACCAGATCCCAGGGGAACTACAATGAGCAGTTCTTC. It is translated as CATRSQGNYNEQFF. V gene TRBV24-1 combines with J gene TRBJ2-1, with TRBD1 as a possible D gene (6 bases). This CDR3 contains 14 residues. V dropped 7 bases and J dropped 3 bases, with 12 bases sitting between them. Germline-derived CDR1 and CDR2 are KGHDR and SFDVKD.

J is TRBJ1-4 and V is TRBV18, with 8 bases aligning to TRBD1. CDR3 length equals 18 residues. V lost 4 bases and J lost 4; bases outside the gene matches: 14. Germline V gene lookup returns CDR1 KGHSH and CDR2 LQKENI. The CDR3 sequence: CASSLSDRGFRNNEKLFF. The CDR3 DNA reads as TGTGCCAGCTCACTTTCAGACAGGGGATTCCGGAATAATGAAAAACTGTTTTTT.

The chain joins TRBV30 to TRBJ1-6, with unresolved D. The CDR3 extends over 16 amino acids. Looked up from germline, CDR1 is GTSNPN and CDR2 is SVGIG (reference sequence). Trimming cost V 1 base and J 2 bases, with 12 bases left between them. The CDR3 sequence: CAWSDPRSAYNSPLHF. The CDR3 DNA follows: TGTGCCTGGAGTGACCCCCGGTCAGCCTATAATTCACCCCTCCACTTT. The full variable domain, completed using reference TRBV30 and TRBJ1-6, is SQTIHQWPATLVQPVGSPLSLECTVEGTSNPNLYWYRQAAGRGLQLLFYSVGIGQISSEVPQNLSASRPQDRQFILSSKKLLLSDSGFYLCAWSDPRSAYNSPLHFGNGTRLTVT.

The chain carries TRBV5-1 and TRBJ2-7, with a tentative D call TRBD2 (5 bases). Trimming removed 0 bases at V and 3 bases at J, with 7 bases between. The V gene's germline CDR1 is SGHRS and CDR2 YFSETQ. The CDR3 runs 13 residues. This CDR3 is CASSLGGNYEQYF. The DNA for the CDR3 is TGCGCCAGCAGCTTGGGAGGGAACTACGAGCAGTACTTC.

Regarding this clone: This specimen includes other DNA sequences encoding the same CDR3. This rearrangement joins TRBV2 to TRBJ1-5, with D hard to call. Germline CDR1 SNHLY, CDR2 FYNNEI. The CDR3 consists of 12 residues. The V end lost 3 bases, the J end lost 11 bases, and 11 bases lay between the germline ends. The CDR3 DNA sequence: TGTGCCAGCAGTGATGGTGGGGTGGCCCAGCATTTT. It specifies CASSDGGVAQHF.